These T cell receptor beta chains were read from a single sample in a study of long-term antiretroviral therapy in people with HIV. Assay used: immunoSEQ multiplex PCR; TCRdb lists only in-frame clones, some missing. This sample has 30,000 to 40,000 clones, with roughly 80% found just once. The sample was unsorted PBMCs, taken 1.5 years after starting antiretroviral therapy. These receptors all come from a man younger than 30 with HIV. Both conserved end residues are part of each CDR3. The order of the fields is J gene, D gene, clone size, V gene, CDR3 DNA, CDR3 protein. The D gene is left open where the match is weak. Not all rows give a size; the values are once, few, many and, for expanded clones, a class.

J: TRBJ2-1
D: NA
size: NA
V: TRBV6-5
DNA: TGTGCCAGCAGACGAAGACTAGAGTCGGATGAGCAGTTCTTC
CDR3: CASRRRLESDEQFF

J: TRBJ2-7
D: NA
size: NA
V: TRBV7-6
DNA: TGTGCCAGCAGCTTAGGAACGGGGGGCCCTTCCTACGAGCAGTACTTC
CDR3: CASSLGTGGPSYEQYF

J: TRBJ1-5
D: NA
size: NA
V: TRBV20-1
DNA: TGCAGTGCGAGTTATGAAGAGCCCCAGCATTTT
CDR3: CSASYEEPQHF

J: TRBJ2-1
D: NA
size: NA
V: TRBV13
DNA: TGTGCCAGCAGCTCGGGGTACAATGAGCAGTTCTTC
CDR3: CASSSGYNEQFF

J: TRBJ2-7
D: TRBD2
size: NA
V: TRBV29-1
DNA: TGCAGCGTTGAAGTGAGCAGGACTAGCGGGAGGTACGAGCAGTACTTC
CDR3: CSVEVSRTSGRYEQYF

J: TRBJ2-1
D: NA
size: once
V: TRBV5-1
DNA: TGCGCCAGCAGCTTATCACAAGGCGGGGCCAATGAGCAGTTCTTC
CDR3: CASSLSQGGANEQFF

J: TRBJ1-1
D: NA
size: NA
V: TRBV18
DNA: TGTGCCAGCTCACCGGGATCGGTGGTTGGTGAAGCTTTCTTT
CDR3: CASSPGSVVGEAFF

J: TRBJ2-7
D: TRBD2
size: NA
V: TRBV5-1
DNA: TGCGCCAGCAGTAATAGCGGGAGTCATCGCGAGCAGTACTTC
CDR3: CASSNSGSHREQYF

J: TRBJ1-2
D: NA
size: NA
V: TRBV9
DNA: TGTGCCAGCAGCGAAGCGGAGCGACCAAGGGATGGCTACACCTTC
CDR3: CASSEAERPRDGYTF

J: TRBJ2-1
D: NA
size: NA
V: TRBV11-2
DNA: TGTGCCAGCAGGGCGAACTCCAATGAGCAGTTCTTC
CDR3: CASRANSNEQFF

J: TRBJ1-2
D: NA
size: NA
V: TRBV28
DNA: TGTGCCAGCAGGAACTATGGCTACACCTTC
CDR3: CASRNYGYTF

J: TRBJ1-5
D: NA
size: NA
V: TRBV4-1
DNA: TGCGCCAGCAGCCAAGATCCCGGGAATAGCAATCAGCCCCAGCATTTT
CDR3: CASSQDPGNSNQPQHF

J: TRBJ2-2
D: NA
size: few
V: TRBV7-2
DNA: TGTGCCAGCAGCTTAGGGGGGCACACCGGGGAGCTGTTTTTT
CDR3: CASSLGGHTGELFF

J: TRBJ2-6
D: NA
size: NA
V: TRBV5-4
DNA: TGTGCCAGCAGCTTCAAGGGCGGGAGGGCCAACGTCCTGACTTTC
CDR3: CASSFKGGRANVLTF

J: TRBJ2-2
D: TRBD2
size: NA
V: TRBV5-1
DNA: TGCGCCAGCAGCGGGCGGGAGGGCGGCACCGGGGAGCTGTTTTTT
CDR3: CASSGREGGTGELFF

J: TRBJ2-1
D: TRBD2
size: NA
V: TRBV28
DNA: TGTGCCAGCAGCTTCGGGACTAGCGGGAAGTGGGAGCAGTTCTTC
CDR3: CASSFGTSGKWEQFF